This T cell receptor beta chain emerged from a study of cytomegalovirus exposure and HLA in healthy donors. Study results and limitations: The only immune exposure information that was available was CMV serostatus.

Use of 60 Vbeta and 13 Jbeta primers characterized the PCR. Profiled with immunoSEQ multiplex PCR; TCRdb holds only in-frame clones, not every one. Among tens of thousands of clones listed, approximately 79% were seen once. The CDR3 is 17 residues long. With V trimmed by 3 bases and J by 3 bases, 7 bases remained unmatched. The germline CDR1 and CDR2 sequences are MDHEN and SYDVKM. Concerning this clone: Its matching antigen is unknown.

This sequence joins TRBV28 and TRBJ1-4; 10 bases match TRBD1. Sequencing was performed on PBMCs. The TCR comes from a female donor in good health and CMV-seronegative. The chain's CDR3 is CASSFGDRGAPNEKLFF. DNA for the CDR3: TGTGCCAGCAGTTTCGGGGACAGGGGTGCCCCTAATGAAAAACTGTTTTTT. Filled out from reference TRBV28 and TRBJ1-4, the complete variable domain reads DVKVTQSSRYLVKRTGEKVFLECVQDMDHENMFWYRQDPGLGLRLIYFSYDVKMKEKGDIPEGYSVSREKKERFSLILESASTNQTSMYLCASSFGDRGAPNEKLFFGSGTQLSVL.